These 15 T cell receptor beta chains were sequenced from one sample in a study of blood T cell repertoires in COVID-19. TCRdb keeps only in-frame clones here, not all; method: immunoSEQ multiplex PCR. The sample lists approximately 170,000 clones, 88% occurring once. The sample comprised PBMCs or T cells enriched from blood (not recorded which). These receptors all stem from a woman under 30 who had recovered from COVID-19.

The gene calls are TRBV11-2 and TRBJ1-1, with D possibly matching TRBD1 (5 bases). Trimming shortened V by 5 bases and J by 10 bases, and 17 bases separated the two germline ends. Germline-derived CDR1 and CDR2 are SGHAT and FQNNGV. CDR3 length equals 13 residues. CDR3 sequence reads: CASSTGPASTAFF. As DNA, the CDR3 is TGTGCCAGCAGCACAGGACCAGCTTCTACAGCTTTCTTT.

V gene TRBV10-3 combines with J gene TRBJ2-4; tentatively, D is TRBD2 (6 bases). This CDR3 has 13 amino acids. Germline CDR1 ENHRY, CDR2 SYGVKD. V lost 8 bases to trimming and J lost 6 bases, with 14 bases between them. CDR3 protein: CAIAQGTGNIQYF. Here the CDR3 DNA reads TGTGCCATCGCACAAGGGACTGGAAACATTCAGTACTTC.

The chain recombines TRBV6-2 or TRBV6-3 with TRBJ1-2; 7 nucleotides agree with TRBD1. Germline CDR1 reads MNHEY; CDR2 reads SVGEGT. The CDR3 runs to 17 residues. Trimming took 5 bases from V and 4 from J; bases not matched to a gene: 16. The CDR3 reads CASSPRAYWTGTYGYTF. DNA for the CDR3: TGTGCCAGCAGTCCCCGTGCCTACTGGACAGGAACCTATGGCTACACCTTC.

The genes are TRBV27 and TRBJ2-7, with no clear D. The CDR3 totals 14 residues. Trimming shortened V by 3 bases and J by 4 bases, and 13 bases separated the two germline ends. The germline V gene encodes CDR1 MNHEY and CDR2 SMNVEV (reference sequence). CDR3 sequence (DNA): TGTGCCAGCAGTTTGGGCACCGCGACGTACGAGCAGTACTTC. Its protein product is CASSLGTATYEQYF.

The chain links TRBV27 to TRBJ1-5; TRBD1 might be the D (5 bases). V was clipped by 4 bases and J by 5 bases, with 9 bases between them. The CDR3 length is 13 residues. The germline V gene encodes CDR1 MNHEY and CDR2 SMNVEV (reference sequence). CDR3 coding DNA: TGTGCCAGCAGTTCCATAGGGGATCAGCCCCAGCATTTT. As protein: CASSSIGDQPQHF.

The V call is TRBV2, the J call TRBJ1-1, with 9 positions matching TRBD1. The CDR3 runs to 15 residues. Germline lookup yields CDR1 SNHLY and CDR2 FYNNEI. The junction had 5 bases not matched to a gene; V was cut back by 6 bases and J by 0 bases. CDR3 DNA sequence: TGTGCCAGCAGAGGAGACAGGGGGTTGAACACTGAAGCTTTCTTT. Protein product: CASRGDRGLNTEAFF.

This clone showed up just a few times. V usage is TRBV14 and J usage is TRBJ1-2; maybe TRBD1 (5 bases). Trimming stripped 4 bases from V and 8 bases from J, with 14 bases between. The CDR3 runs to 13 residues. CDR1 is SGHDN and CDR2 is FVKESK in the germline V gene. CDR3 coding DNA: TGTGCCAGCAGCCCCTCCCAGGGTAGAGGCTACACCTTC. Translating it yields CASSPSQGRGYTF.

CDR3 loop: CASTLGTAYGYTF. CDR3 nucleotides: TGTGCCAGCACCCTAGGGACAGCTTATGGCTACACCTTC. The V and J genes are TRBV18 and TRBJ1-2, with 7 bases that match TRBD1. Germline values: CDR1 KGHSH, CDR2 LQKENI. The CDR3 sequence is 13 residues long. The V segment lost 8 bases and the J segment 5 bases; nucleotides outside the gene matches: 8. Full variable domain (missing parts from reference TRBV18 and TRBJ1-2): NAGVMQNPRHLVRRRGQEARLRCSPMKGHSHVYWYRQLPEEGLKFMVYLQKENIIDESGMPKERFSAEFPKEGPSILRIQQVVRGDSAAYFCASTLGTAYGYTFGSGTRLTVV.

The chain joins TRBV7-3 to TRBJ2-1, with D perhaps matching TRBD1 (6 bases). Germline CDR1 is SGHTA and CDR2 is FQGTGA. This CDR3 has 17 residues. V lost 1 base and J lost 6, with 19 bases in between. Here the CDR3 DNA reads TGTGCCAGCAGCTTAATCGGACTCAGGGGAAGGGGCAATGAGCAGTTCTTC. Residues: CASSLIGLRGRGNEQFF.

This sequence joins TRBV5-8 and TRBJ2-5, with a tentative D call TRBD1 (6 bases). V was pared by 0 bases and J by 4 bases, with 13 bases between. CDR3 length: 15 amino acids. Germline loops: CDR1 SGHTS, CDR2 YDEGEE. The CDR3 loop reads CASSLAAGTPETQYF. In DNA, the CDR3 is TGTGCCAGCAGCTTGGCCGCCGGGACACCAGAGACCCAGTACTTC.

CDR3 sequence reads: CASSLAWGKGASEAFF. CDR3 nucleotides: TGTGCCAGCAGCTTAGCTTGGGGAAAGGGGGCATCTGAAGCTTTCTTT. The chain links TRBV7-8 to TRBJ1-1; 7 bases are a match to TRBD1. The germline V gene has CDR1 SGHVS and CDR2 FQNEAQ. The length of the CDR3 is 16 residues. J lost 6 bases, V lost 0 bases, and 10 bases had no gene match.

V usage is TRBV6-5 and J usage is TRBJ2-1, with 9 bases matching TRBD1. The J segment lost 10 bases and the V segment lost 0 bases, leaving 4 bases of the junction unmatched. The V gene's germline CDR1 is MNHEY and CDR2 SVGAGI. This CDR3 is 14 amino acids long. The CDR3: CASSYSTGGGEQFF. The DNA for the CDR3 is TGTGCCAGCAGTTACTCGACAGGGGGTGGCGAGCAGTTCTTC.

This rearrangement joins TRBV6-1 to TRBJ2-2; D unresolved. CDR3 length equals 16 residues. V was trimmed by 4 bases and J by 1 base, leaving 13 bases between them. Germline CDR1 reads MNHNS; CDR2 reads SASEGT. CDR3 in amino acids: CASSASHSKNTGELFF. The CDR3 DNA is TGTGCCAGCAGTGCCTCACACAGCAAGAACACCGGGGAGCTGTTTTTT.

The chain combines TRBV7-9 with TRBJ2-1, with 7 nucleotides matching TRBD2. The CDR3 is 14 amino acids. With V trimmed by 0 bases and J by 10 bases, 6 bases remained unmatched. CDR1 SEHNR and CDR2 FQNEAQ come from the germline V gene (reference sequence). The CDR3, as DNA: TGTGCCAGCAGCTTAGCGGGAGGGCCGGAAGAGCAGTTCTTC. Protein: CASSLAGGPEEQFF.

The V gene is TRBV29-1, the J gene TRBJ1-3; tentative D call: TRBD1 (5 bases). The CDR3 sequence is 20 residues long. Germline-derived CDR1 and CDR2 are SQVTM and ANQGSEA. V lost 0 bases and J lost 0, with 24 bases in between. The CDR3 sequence: CSVEDLLIGEGASSGNTIYF. The CDR3 DNA follows: TGCAGCGTTGAAGATCTTCTCATAGGGGAAGGGGCTAGCTCTGGAAACACCATATATTTT.